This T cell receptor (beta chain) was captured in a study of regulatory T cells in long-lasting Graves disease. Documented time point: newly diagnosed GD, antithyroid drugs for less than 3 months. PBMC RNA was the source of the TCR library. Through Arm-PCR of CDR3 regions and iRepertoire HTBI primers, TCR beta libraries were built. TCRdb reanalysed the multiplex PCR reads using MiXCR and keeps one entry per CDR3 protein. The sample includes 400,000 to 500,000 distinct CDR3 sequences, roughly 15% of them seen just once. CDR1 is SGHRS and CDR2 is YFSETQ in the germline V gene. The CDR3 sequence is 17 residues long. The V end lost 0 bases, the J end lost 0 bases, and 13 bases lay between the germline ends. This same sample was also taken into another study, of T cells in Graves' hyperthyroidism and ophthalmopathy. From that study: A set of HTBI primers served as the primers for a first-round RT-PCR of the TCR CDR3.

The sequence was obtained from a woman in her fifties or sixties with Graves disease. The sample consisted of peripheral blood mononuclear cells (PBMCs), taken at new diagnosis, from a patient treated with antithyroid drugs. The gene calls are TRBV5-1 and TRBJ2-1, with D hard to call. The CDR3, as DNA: TGCGCCAGCAGCTTGGACTCCTCGGTTCCCTCCTACAATGAGCAGTTCTTC. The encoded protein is CASSLDSSVPSYNEQFF.